The text below deals with one T cell receptor (beta chain). CDR3 size: 16 residues. Germline CDR1 is SGHRS and CDR2 is YFSETQ. V was cut by 0 bases and J by 1 base, with 13 bases left in between. In the original workflow: Reference gene primer amplification gave estimated nucleated cell counts. Assay: immunoSEQ multiplex PCR; the TCRdb copy retains only in-frame clones and omits some. Clone size and the V and J calls come from that table; the DNA yielded D and trimming. This sample carries 150,000 to 200,000 clones, about 86% of them seen once, and the ten largest clones take 8% to 10%. The source of the sample is a study of blood T cell repertoires in COVID-19. Study-wide background: Samples of COVID-19 (acute and convalescent) were obtained from the United States, Italy and Spain.

The TCR originated in a man aged 60 to 69 with acute or convalescent COVID-19. V is TRBV5-1 and J is TRBJ1-1; no reliable D call. The sample consisted of peripheral blood. This CDR3 is CASSLGGNLRNTEAFF. The CDR3 nucleotides read TGCGCCAGCAGCTTGGGAGGAAACTTGAGGAACACTGAAGCTTTCTTT.